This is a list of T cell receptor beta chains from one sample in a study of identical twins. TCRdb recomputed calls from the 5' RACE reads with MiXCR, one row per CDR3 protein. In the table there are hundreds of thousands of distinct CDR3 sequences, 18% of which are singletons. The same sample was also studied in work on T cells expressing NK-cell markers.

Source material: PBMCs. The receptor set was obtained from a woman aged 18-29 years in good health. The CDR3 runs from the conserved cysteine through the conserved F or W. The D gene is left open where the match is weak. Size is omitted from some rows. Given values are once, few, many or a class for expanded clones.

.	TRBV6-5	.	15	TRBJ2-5	CASSYSRGLRETQYF	TGTGCCAGCAGTTACTCGAGAGGTTTAAGGGAGACCCAGTACTTC
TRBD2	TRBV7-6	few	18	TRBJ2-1	CASSLGLAGGPVNNEQFF	TGTGCCAGCAGCTTAGGTCTAGCGGGAGGGCCAGTAAACAATGAGCAGTTCTTC
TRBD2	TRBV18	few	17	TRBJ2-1	CASSPSSGGHSGHEQFF	TGTGCCAGCTCACCTTCTAGCGGGGGCCATAGCGGTCATGAGCAGTTCTTC
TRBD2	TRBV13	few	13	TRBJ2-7	CASSLGRGDEQYF	TGTGCCAGCAGCTTAGGCCGGGGGGACGAGCAGTACTTC
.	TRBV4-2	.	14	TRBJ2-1	CASSQVRARGGQFF	TGTGCCAGCAGCCAAGTGCGGGCGAGGGGTGGGCAGTTCTTC
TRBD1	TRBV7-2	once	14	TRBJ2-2	CASSEQGSPGELFF	TGTGCCAGCAGCGAACAGGGGTCTCCCGGGGAGCTGTTTTTT
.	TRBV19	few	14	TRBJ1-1	CASSPWKRNTEAFF	TGTGCCAGTAGCCCTTGGAAGCGGAACACTGAAGCTTTCTTT
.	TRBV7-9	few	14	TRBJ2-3	CASLRTAGTDTQYF	TGTGCCAGCCTGCGCACGGCGGGAACAGATACGCAGTATTTT
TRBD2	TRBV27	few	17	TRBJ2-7	CASSFPRRSGGSYEQYF	TGTGCCAGCAGCTTCCCCAGAAGGTCTGGCGGGAGCTACGAGCAGTACTTC
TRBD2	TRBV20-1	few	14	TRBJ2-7	CSAPLGGSPYEQYF	TGCAGTGCCCCGCTTGGCGGGAGCCCCTACGAGCAGTACTTC
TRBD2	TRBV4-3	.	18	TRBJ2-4	CASSSRYQLAGVENIQYF	TGCGCCAGCAGCTCCCGTTACCAACTAGCGGGAGTGGAAAACATTCAGTACTTC
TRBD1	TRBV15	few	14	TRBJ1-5	CATRGTGRNQPQHF	TGTGCCACCAGAGGGACAGGTCGTAATCAGCCCCAGCATTTT
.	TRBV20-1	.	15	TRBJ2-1	CSARSWEVVGYEQFF	TGCAGTGCTAGATCTTGGGAAGTCGTCGGGTATGAGCAGTTCTTC
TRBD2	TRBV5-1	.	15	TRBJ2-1	CASSSGGASYNEQFF	TGCGCCAGCAGCTCCGGGGGGGCCTCCTACAATGAGCAGTTCTTC
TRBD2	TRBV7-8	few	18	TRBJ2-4	CASSLRTSGRVAKNIQYF	TGTGCCAGCAGCCTAAGGACTAGCGGGAGGGTGGCCAAAAACATTCAGTACTTC
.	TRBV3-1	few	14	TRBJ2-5	CASSRAGTIETQYF	TGTGCCAGCAGCCGAGCCGGGACCATAGAGACCCAGTACTTC
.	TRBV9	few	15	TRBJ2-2	CASTRDWRFTGELFF	TGTGCCAGCACTCGGGACTGGCGATTCACCGGGGAGCTGTTTTTT
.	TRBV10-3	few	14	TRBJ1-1	CAISEKGSNTEAFF	TGTGCCATCAGTGAGAAGGGGTCGAACACTGAAGCTTTCTTT
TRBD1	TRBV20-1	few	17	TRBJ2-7	CSARDGTGGAFSYEQYF	TGCAGTGCTAGAGATGGGACAGGGGGAGCCTTCTCCTACGAGCAGTACTTC
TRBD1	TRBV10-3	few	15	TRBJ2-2	CAISEGTGDTGELFF	TGTGCCATCAGTGAGGGGACAGGGGACACCGGGGAGCTGTTTTTT
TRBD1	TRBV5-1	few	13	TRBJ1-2	CASSRDRAYGYTF	TGCGCCAGCAGCCGGGACAGGGCATATGGCTACACCTTC